This TCR beta chain stems from a study of T cell repertoires in cytomegalovirus infection. Turning to the study itself: An indication of both CMV infection and matching HLA type came from public TCR beta signatures. Study-wide results and caveats: Carriers of CMV plus the relevant HLA were identified by cumulative public TCR beta family frequency. The ex vivo response was dominated by HLA-C-restricted CMV-specific TCR beta clonotypes.

This clonotype was detected many times. The target antigen is unknown. MiXCR, applied by TCRdb to the reads, yields one record per CDR3 protein. The sample consists of 150,000 to 200,000 distinct CDR3 sequences, 8% to 10% of them appearing once. The CDR3 spans 15 residues. Per germline, CDR1 LGHNA and CDR2 YSLEER. The V segment lost 0 bases and the J segment 5 bases; nucleotides outside the gene matches: 4. The sample taken for sequencing was PBMCs. This TCR was recovered from a human donor in good health (CMV status not recorded). Some clones in this sample may be carry-over from other donors' samples. This chain uses TRBV4-3 with TRBJ2-5; the match to TRBD2 covers 9 bases. In nucleotides, the CDR3 is TGCGCCAGCAGCCAAGATAGGCTAGCGGGGGAGACCCAGTACTTC. Translating gives CASSQDRLAGETQYF.